These T cell receptor beta chains were read from a single sample in a study of vaccination and CD4 T cells after COVID-19. Each CDR3 protein is one row after TCRdb ran MiXCR on the PCR reads. The data hold some 18,000 distinct CDR3 sequences, with roughly three fifths observed a single time. No cognate antigen is known for these TCRs. Source material: CD4+ T cells from blood, cultured in vitro. The receptors stem from a human donor who had recovered from COVID-19. Both conserved end residues are part of each CDR3. Each record gives: clone size, V gene, D gene, J gene, CDR3 DNA, CDR3 protein. D genes are given only for firm matches. A clone size is listed for some rows: how often the clone was seen (once, few, many), or a class if it is expanded.

>few|TRBV6-1|NA|TRBJ1-5
TGTGCCAGCAGCCTATCTTCAGGGGATCAGCCCCAGCATTTT
CASSLSSGDQPQHF
>medium-sized|TRBV12-3/TRBV12-4|NA|TRBJ1-5
TGTGCCAGCGGATTGACAGGACTTCAGCCCCAGCATTTT
CASGLTGLQPQHF
>NA|TRBV7-9|NA|TRBJ2-2
TGTGCCAGCAGCTTGGGCGGACCCAACACCGGGGAGCTGTTTTTT
CASSLGGPNTGELFF
>few|TRBV6-1|NA|TRBJ2-7
TGTGCCAGCAGCCGAGGAGGGTACGAGCAGTACTTC
CASSRGGYEQYF
>few|TRBV5-8|NA|TRBJ2-3
TGTGCCAGCACCACCTGGGCGGGCCTGGGGGAAGATACGCAGTATTTT
CASTTWAGLGEDTQYF
>few|TRBV7-2|NA|TRBJ1-6
TGTGCCAGCAGCCTAGTTCGGGGCGACTTAAATAATTCACCCCTCCACTTT
CASSLVRGDLNNSPLHF
>NA|TRBV28|NA|TRBJ1-1
TGTGCCAGCAGCTCCCCGATTGGGGGCAGGCTTACCGTAAACACTGAAGCTTTCTTT
CASSSPIGGRLTVNTEAFF
>NA|TRBV6-1|TRBD1|TRBJ1-1
TGTGCCAGCAGAGATCCCAGGGGGTTACTTCCTAGGAACACTGAAGCTTTCTTT
CASRDPRGLLPRNTEAFF
>NA|TRBV5-1|TRBD1|TRBJ1-1
TGCGCCAGCAGCTTGGTTCCCTTAGGCGGAGGGGGCACTTTGAACACTGAAGCTTTCTTT
CASSLVPLGGGGTLNTEAFF
>NA|TRBV28|NA|TRBJ1-2
TGTGCCAGCACCGGGCGTGGGGCGGGTGGCTACACCTTC
CASTGRGAGGYTF
>few|TRBV20-1|NA|TRBJ1-1
TGCAGTGCTAGGTCCCTCAGGGCTGAAGCTTTCTTT
CSARSLRAEAFF
>NA|TRBV7-2|NA|TRBJ1-1
TGTGCCAGCAGCTTAGGGGCAGGGTTGGGAACTGAAGCTTTCTTT
CASSLGAGLGTEAFF
>NA|TRBV20-1|NA|TRBJ2-3
TGCAGTGCTACGGACGGGTACACAGATACGCAGTATTTT
CSATDGYTDTQYF
>NA|TRBV20-1|NA|TRBJ2-3
TGCAGTGCTAGAAGGGCGGACCCCCGGGATACGCAGTATTTT
CSARRADPRDTQYF
>NA|TRBV7-2|NA|TRBJ1-5
TGTGCCAGCAGCAAGGGCAGGAATCAGCCCCAGCATTTT
CASSKGRNQPQHF
>NA|TRBV12-3/TRBV12-4|TRBD1|TRBJ2-7
TGTGCCAGCAGTCCGACAGGGGGGCTCTACGAGCAGTACTTC
CASSPTGGLYEQYF
>few|TRBV7-8|TRBD1|TRBJ1-2
TGTGCCAGCAGATCCGACAGGGGCTATGGCTACACCTTC
CASRSDRGYGYTF
>NA|TRBV7-9|NA|TRBJ1-1
TGTGCCAGCAGCTTTTCTGGCAGGGGAGGCACTGAAGCTTTCTTT
CASSFSGRGGTEAFF
>NA|TRBV5-1|NA|TRBJ1-1
TGCGCCAGCAGCGCCGGGACCGCTGTGACTGAAGCTTTCTTT
CASSAGTAVTEAFF
>NA|TRBV20-1|TRBD2|TRBJ2-3
TGCAGTGCTAACCCTAGCGGGGGGGCTGCAGATACACAGTATTTT
CSANPSGGAADTQYF
>NA|TRBV28|NA|TRBJ2-2
TGTGCCAGCAGCTCCGAGTGGGGGGAGCTGTTTTTT
CASSSEWGELFF
>few|TRBV19|TRBD1|TRBJ1-5
TGTGCCAGCTCCGGGACAGGGCAATTTAGCAATCAGCCCCAGCATTTT
CASSGTGQFSNQPQHF
>NA|TRBV11-2|TRBD1|TRBJ1-1
TGTGCCAGCAGCCCAGCGACAGGGGCTGAAGCTTTCTTT
CASSPATGAEAFF
>NA|TRBV24-1|NA|TRBJ1-2
TGTGCCACCAGTGCGGGGTCCTATGGCTACACCTTC
CATSAGSYGYTF
>few|TRBV7-2|NA|TRBJ2-7
TGTGCCAGCAGCTTAGATGGAGTAACCTACGAGCAGTACTTC
CASSLDGVTYEQYF
>NA|TRBV6-1|NA|TRBJ1-6
TGTGCCAGCAGCATCCGCAGGGAGGCTTCACCCCTCCACTTT
CASSIRREASPLHF
>large|TRBV5-1|NA|TRBJ1-1
TGCGCCAGCAGCTTGGAACGGGGTAACACTGAAGCTTTCTTT
CASSLERGNTEAFF
>NA|TRBV2|NA|TRBJ1-6
TGTGCCATCTTTTTCCCGGACAGTAATTCACCCCTCCACTTT
CAIFFPDSNSPLHF